The text below deals with one T cell receptor beta chain. The germline V gene has CDR1 MDHEN and CDR2 SYDVKM. Trimming took 5 bases from V and 2 from J, leaving 9 bases between them. The CDR3 sequence is 13 residues long. The data originate from a study of shared clonotypes between healthy human individuals. Produced via immunoSEQ multiplex PCR; TCRdb's table is partial and in-frame only. The sample contains more than 2 million clones, approximately 92% of which appear only once. As defined, naive CD8 cells were CD45RO-negative and positively selected for CCR7, with terminally differentiated effector memory CD45RA+ cells excluded.

Sequenced material: naive CD8+ T cells from PBMCs. This chain uses TRBV28 with TRBJ1-1; D call uncertain. The clonotype comes from a young man in good health. Some clones in this sample may be carry-over from other donors' samples. In DNA form, the CDR3 reads TGTGCCAGCAGTCTGAACATAAACACTGAAGCTTTCTTT. It codes for CASSLNINTEAFF.